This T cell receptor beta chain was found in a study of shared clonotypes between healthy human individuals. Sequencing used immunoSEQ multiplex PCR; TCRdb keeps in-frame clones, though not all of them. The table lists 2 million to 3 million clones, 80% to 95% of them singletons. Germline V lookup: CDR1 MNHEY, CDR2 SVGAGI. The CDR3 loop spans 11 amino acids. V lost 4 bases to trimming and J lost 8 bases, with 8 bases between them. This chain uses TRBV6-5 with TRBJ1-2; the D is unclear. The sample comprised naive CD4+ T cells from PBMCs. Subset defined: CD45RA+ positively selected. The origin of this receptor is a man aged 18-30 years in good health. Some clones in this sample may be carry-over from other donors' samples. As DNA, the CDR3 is TGTGCCAGCAGTTCTAATTGGGGCTACACCTTC. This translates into CASSSNWGYTF.